The clone carrying this TCR beta chain was counted between two and nine times. The antigen is not known. These data are taken from a study of identical twins. Notes on the study in general: Fewer insertions marked abundant cord blood beta clonotypes; young adult naive trended weakly, memory not at all. The study drew conclusions from cross-sectional statistical analysis, not from following the same donors. Invariant T cells like MAIT and iNKT could partly confound the zero-insertion analyses.

A universal primer site arose from template switching, and cDNA bore unique molecular identifiers. A single record per CDR3 protein comes from TCRdb applying MiXCR to the 5' RACE reads. The data hold a few hundred thousand distinct CDR3 sequences, with more than 9% observed a single time. This CDR3 comprises 15 residues. V was trimmed by 0 bases and J by 7 bases, leaving 13 bases between them. CDR1 and CDR2 (germline): LGHNA, YNFKEQ. The TCR originated in a man between 50 and 59 years old in good health. The chain uses TRBV4-2 and TRBJ2-1; tentative D call: TRBD2 (5 bases). The sequenced sample consisted of memory T cells sorted from blood. The CDR3 spells CASSQDSGPGNEQFF. CDR3 bases: TGTGCCAGCAGCCAAGATTCTGGGCCGGGGAATGAGCAGTTCTTC.